Reported below is one T cell receptor beta chain. The entry originates in a study of OX40 agonist ivuxolimab in advanced cancers. The protocol was immunoSEQ multiplex PCR, while the TCRdb copy is restricted to in-frame clones and leaves out a portion. This repertoire shows some 61,000 clones, about nine tenths found once; its top ten account for under 5.5%. There are 13 residues in the CDR3. Trimming cost V 7 bases and J 1 base, with 8 bases left between them. Looked up from germline, CDR1 is MNHEY and CDR2 is SVGAGI. Specimen: CD4+ or CD8+ T cells sorted from blood, collected in a trial of the OX40 agonist ivuxolimab. The chain carries TRBV6-5 and TRBJ1-3, with D unresolved. This sequence was found in an adult with an advanced solid tumor such as melanoma, head and neck, liver or kidney cancer. The CDR3 coding sequence is TGTGCCAGCATCCTAGGATCTGGAAACACCATATATTTT. This sequence encodes CASILGSGNTIYF.